Listed below are T cell receptor beta chains from one sample, sequenced in a study of blood T cell repertoires in COVID-19. Generated by immunoSEQ multiplex PCR, the TCRdb table keeps only in-frame clones and is missing some. In the table there are about 480,000 clones, 85% to 90% of which are singletons. Sequenced: peripheral blood. These receptors came from a man younger than 35 with COVID-19, enrolled during active disease. CDR3s include the opening cysteine and the closing phenylalanine or tryptophan. D genes are given only for firm matches. Not all rows give a size; the values are once, few, many and, for expanded clones, a class.

V gene	clone size	J gene	D gene	CDR3 protein	CDR3 DNA
TRBV6-5	.	TRBJ2-1	.	CASSYEGTTNNEQFF	TGTGCCAGCAGTTACGAGGGGACAACCAACAATGAGCAGTTCTTC
TRBV19	.	TRBJ2-3	.	CASSIFGRATTDTQYF	TGTGCCAGTAGTATATTTGGCAGGGCAACGACAGATACGCAGTATTTT
TRBV7-9	.	TRBJ2-7	.	CASSLEGRSYEQYF	TGTGCCAGCAGCTTAGAGGGGCGTTCCTACGAGCAGTACTTC
TRBV5-1	.	TRBJ1-2	.	CASSKEQGIGYTF	TGCGCCAGCAGCAAAGAACAGGGTATTGGCTACACCTTC
TRBV5-1	once	TRBJ2-5	TRBD2	CASSPTSGGQETQYF	TGCGCCAGCAGCCCGACTAGCGGGGGTCAAGAGACCCAGTACTTC
TRBV30	.	TRBJ1-5	TRBD1	CASGGQGFNQPQHF	TGTGCCTCCGGGGGACAGGGCTTCAATCAGCCCCAGCATTTT
TRBV4-1	.	TRBJ2-7	.	CASSQGTASSYEQYF	TGCGCCAGCAGCCAAGGGACAGCCTCCTCCTACGAGCAGTACTTC
TRBV2	.	TRBJ2-1	TRBD2	CASRWRTSGGSYNEQFF	TGTGCCAGCAGGTGGAGGACTAGCGGGGGTTCCTACAATGAGCAGTTCTTC
TRBV2	.	TRBJ2-1	.	CASKTGAYNEQFF	TGTGCCAGCAAAACGGGAGCCTACAATGAGCAGTTCTTC
TRBV7-2	.	TRBJ1-1	.	CASSSTVMNTEAFF	TGTGCCAGCAGCTCGACAGTTATGAACACTGAAGCTTTCTTT
TRBV19	.	TRBJ2-7	TRBD1	CASNPGTGSAYEQYF	TGTGCCAGTAATCCCGGGACAGGGTCCGCCTACGAGCAGTACTTC
TRBV18	.	TRBJ2-1	.	CASSPPSRQGQFF	TGTGCCAGCTCACCACCGTCTCGGCAGGGCCAGTTCTTC
TRBV13	.	TRBJ1-2	TRBD1	CASSYLEDRGGLYGYTF	TGTGCCAGCAGCTATTTAGAGGACAGGGGAGGGCTATATGGCTACACCTTC
TRBV4-2	.	TRBJ2-1	TRBD2	CASSQDLTSGSDEQFF	TGTGCCAGCAGCCAAGACCTAACTAGCGGGAGTGATGAGCAGTTCTTC
TRBV30	.	TRBJ1-1	.	CAWSRDPAFF	TGTGCCTGGAGCAGGGATCCTGCTTTCTTT
TRBV7-9	.	TRBJ2-7	.	CASSSSQGWPYEQYF	TGTGCCAGCAGCAGTTCTCAGGGGTGGCCCTACGAGCAGTACTTC
TRBV6-6	.	TRBJ2-2	.	CASSRDMTGSRELFF	TGTGCCAGCAGTAGGGATATGACAGGTAGCAGGGAGCTGTTTTTT
TRBV4-1	.	TRBJ2-2	TRBD2	CASSQEGTRFAGELFF	TGCGCCAGCAGCCAAGAAGGGACTAGGTTCGCCGGGGAGCTGTTTTTT
TRBV5-1	few	TRBJ1-4	TRBD1	CASSFGQGLNEKLFF	TGCGCCAGCAGCTTCGGACAGGGCCTTAATGAAAAACTGTTTTTT
TRBV13	.	TRBJ1-2	.	CASSLKDDGLYGYTF	TGTGCCAGCAGCCTGAAAGACGACGGACTCTATGGCTACACCTTC
TRBV20-1	.	TRBJ2-5	.	CSAEAQETQYF	TGCAGTGCTGAGGCCCAAGAGACCCAGTACTTC
TRBV28	.	TRBJ2-5	.	CASSLPPNIQYF	TGTGCCAGCAGTTTACCTCCTAATATCCAGTACTTC
TRBV11-1	.	TRBJ1-2	TRBD1	CASSLATGAGGYTF	TGTGCCAGCAGCTTAGCGACAGGGGCCGGCGGCTACACCTTC
TRBV6-1	.	TRBJ2-1	.	CASSEGLYPLSYNEQFF	TGTGCCAGCAGTGAAGGACTCTACCCCCTCTCCTACAATGAGCAGTTCTTC
TRBV9	.	TRBJ2-3	TRBD2	CASSVTQRGPRTDTQYF	TGTGCCAGCAGCGTAACCCAGCGGGGGCCGAGAACAGATACGCAGTATTTT
TRBV18	.	TRBJ2-7	.	CASSPGSTDSYEQYF	TGTGCCAGCTCACCCGGGAGTACAGATTCCTACGAGCAGTACTTC
TRBV7-3	.	TRBJ2-1	TRBD1	CASSLRDRDEQFF	TGTGCCAGCAGCTTACGGGACAGGGATGAGCAGTTCTTC
TRBV5-8	.	TRBJ2-1	.	CASSFLLLGRGEQFF	TGTGCCAGCAGCTTCCTCTTACTAGGGCGCGGTGAGCAGTTCTTC
TRBV7-9	.	TRBJ1-1	.	CASSLVSGGGTEAFF	TGTGCCAGCAGCCTAGTGTCCGGCGGAGGCACTGAAGCTTTCTTT